This T cell receptor (beta chain) was recorded in a study of regulatory T cells in long-lasting Graves disease. Study context: Less than 3 months of antithyroid drugs had been taken by newly diagnosed Graves' patients. Study-wide findings and caveats: Fewer public clonotypes were shared by new patients (966) than by persistent patients (fewer than 3,000).

The time point was: newly diagnosed GD, antithyroid drugs for less than 3 months. Construction of the TCR library relied on RNA isolated from PBMCs. Unmatched junction bases numbered 12, after V lost 1 base and J lost 6 bases. This CDR3 is 18 amino acids long. From germline, CDR1 is MGHRA and CDR2 YSYEKL. The table lists this clonotype with many counts. What it recognizes is unknown. CDR3-region Arm-PCR and iRepertoire HTBI primers produced the TCR beta libraries. TCRdb itself ran the multiplex PCR reads through MiXCR, one entry per CDR3 protein. The table has 350,000 to 550,000 distinct CDR3 sequences, roughly 15% seen once. These sequences were also reported in another study, on T cells in Graves' hyperthyroidism and ophthalmopathy. That paper adds: Stability of Graves' hyperthyroidism was defined as absent ophthalmopathy progression within 18 months.

The origin of this receptor is a woman aged 18 to 35 with Graves disease. The sample in question was peripheral blood mononuclear cells (PBMCs), obtained at new diagnosis, from a patient treated with antithyroid drugs. This chain links TRBV4-1 with TRBJ2-3; 11 bases agree with TRBD2. DNA for the CDR3: TGCGCCAGCAGCCAAGCCGAGACTAGCGGGATGGAGAAGGATACGCAGTATTTT. Translating it yields CASSQAETSGMEKDTQYF.